One and the same sample provided the 12 T cell receptor beta chains below, sequenced in a study of blood T cell repertoires in COVID-19 (dated by TCRdb to between 2020 and 2021). Libraries were prepared through the immunoSEQ multiplex PCR assay. Not all clones reach the TCRdb copy of this immuneACCESS table, which keeps in-frame sequences only. Checked studies attribute under half of the gap to unresolved V genes and leave the rest unexplained. For this sample there are 90,000 to 150,000 clones; around 88% appear just once. The ten top clones hold approximately 19% of the sample. Sequences were obtained from peripheral blood. The receptors here all came from a human donor with acute or convalescent COVID-19. The donor label of this sample is uncertain.

The count of this clone is one. The chain combines TRBV7-2 with TRBJ1-1; maybe TRBD1 (6 bases). Trimming removed 5 bases at V and 1 base at J, with 11 bases between. Germline-derived CDR1 and CDR2 are SGHTA and FQGNSA. The CDR3 sequence is 14 residues long. CDR3 nucleotide sequence: TGTGCCAGCAGCCCTAACAGGGAGAACACTGAAGCTTTCTTT. Translating gives CASSPNRENTEAFF.

In its sample, this clone was seen once. The V call is TRBV7-2, the J call TRBJ2-5; a weak D match, TRBD1 (7 bases). V was cut by 1 base and J by 5 bases, with 17 bases left in between. Per germline, CDR1 SGHTA and CDR2 FQGNSA. This CDR3 contains 16 residues. CDR3 DNA sequence: TGTGCCAGCAGCTTAGATCCCCAGGGGGGATTGGAGACCCAGTACTTC. This translates into CASSLDPQGGLETQYF.

The chain links TRBV28 to TRBJ2-3; TRBD2 matches at 8 bases. CDR1 is MDHEN and CDR2 is SYDVKM in the germline V gene. CDR3 size: 14 residues. V lost 6 bases, J lost 6 bases, and 8 bases stayed unmatched. This CDR3 reads CASSWTSRSDTQYF. The CDR3 DNA follows: TGTGCCAGCAGCTGGACTAGCCGATCTGATACGCAGTATTTT.

The J gene is TRBJ2-2, the V gene TRBV19; D gene uncertain. Trimming took off 6 bases at V and 2 bases at J, with 10 bases between the two ends. This CDR3 comprises 14 residues. CDR1 is LNHDA, CDR2 SQIVND, per germline (reference sequence). The DNA for the CDR3 is TGTGCCAGTAGCCGGTGGGCCAACACCGGGGAGCTGTTTTTT. Translating it yields CASSRWANTGELFF.

The chain carries TRBV5-4 and TRBJ1-6; 9 bases map to TRBD1. Germline V lookup: CDR1 SGHNT, CDR2 YYREEE (reference sequence). Trimming cost V 3 bases and J 10 bases; bases outside gene matches: 5. There are 14 residues in the CDR3. The CDR3 sequence: CASSSRDRVSPLHF. CDR3 bases: TGTGCCAGCAGCTCCCGGGACAGGGTGTCACCCCTCCACTTT.

This clone was recorded only once. J is TRBJ1-2 and V is TRBV6-5; the D gene is possibly TRBD1 (6 bases). V was trimmed by 2 bases and J by 8 bases, leaving 12 bases between them. Germline values: CDR1 MNHEY, CDR2 SVGAGI. This CDR3 is built from 13 residues. CDR3 sequence: CASSYGGAGGYTF. The CDR3 DNA is TGTGCCAGCAGTTACGGGGGGGCCGGAGGCTACACCTTC.

This sequence joins TRBV28 and TRBJ2-7; 9 positions agree with TRBD2. With V trimmed by 5 bases and J by 4 bases, 3 bases remained unmatched. The CDR3 spans 13 residues. Per the germline V gene, CDR1 is MDHEN and CDR2 is SYDVKM. In DNA form, the CDR3 reads TGTGCCAGCAGTCTGACTAGCGGATACGAGCAGTACTTC. Amino acid sequence: CASSLTSGYEQYF.

The chain employs TRBV5-1 and TRBJ2-2; a weak D match, TRBD1 (5 bases). Trimming stripped 2 bases from V and 0 bases from J, with 8 bases between. The germline V gene has CDR1 SGHRS and CDR2 YFSETQ. The CDR3 is 15 amino acids. CDR3 in amino acids: CASSFSGTNTGELFF. CDR3 sequence (DNA): TGCGCCAGCAGCTTCTCAGGGACGAACACCGGGGAGCTGTTTTTT.

V is TRBV19 and J is TRBJ2-5; 8 bases are a match to TRBD2. The CDR3 runs 16 residues. With 5 bases clipped from V and 5 bases from J, the junction kept 13 bases outside the gene matches. Germline V lookup: CDR1 LNHDA, CDR2 SQIVND (reference sequence). The CDR3 is CASSPLGGTSFETQYF. In DNA form, the CDR3 reads TGTGCCAGTAGTCCCCTAGGCGGGACTAGTTTTGAGACCCAGTACTTC.

J is TRBJ1-4 and V is TRBV6-5, with 10 positions matching TRBD1. Per germline, CDR1 MNHEY and CDR2 SVGAGI. The CDR3 runs to 15 residues. Losses at the gene ends were 7 bases for V and 6 bases for J; bases not matched to a gene: 8. CDR3 region: CASIWGGTGDEKLFF. The CDR3 DNA sequence: TGTGCCAGCATCTGGGGTGGGACAGGGGATGAAAAACTGTTTTTT.

The CDR3 region has the DNA TGTGCCAGCAGCGCCGGACAGGGCCCCGCAACTAATGAAAAACTGTTTTTT. Protein: CASSAGQGPATNEKLFF. V is TRBV9 and J is TRBJ1-4, with 8 bases identical to TRBD1. There are 17 residues in the CDR3. The germline V gene has CDR1 SGDLS and CDR2 YYNGEE. J was trimmed by 0 bases and V by 3 bases; bases with no gene match: 7.

The J gene is TRBJ2-7, the V gene TRBV3-1 (or the pseudogene TRBV3-2); D possibly corresponds to TRBD2 (5 bases). Germline assignment: CDR1 LGHDT and CDR2 YNNKEL (reference sequence). This CDR3 region has 13 residues. Deletions cut 1 base from V and 9 bases from J, with 13 bases between. CDR3 sequence reads: CASSQARGGVQYF. The DNA for the CDR3 is TGTGCCAGCAGCCAAGCAAGAGGAGGCGTGCAGTACTTC.